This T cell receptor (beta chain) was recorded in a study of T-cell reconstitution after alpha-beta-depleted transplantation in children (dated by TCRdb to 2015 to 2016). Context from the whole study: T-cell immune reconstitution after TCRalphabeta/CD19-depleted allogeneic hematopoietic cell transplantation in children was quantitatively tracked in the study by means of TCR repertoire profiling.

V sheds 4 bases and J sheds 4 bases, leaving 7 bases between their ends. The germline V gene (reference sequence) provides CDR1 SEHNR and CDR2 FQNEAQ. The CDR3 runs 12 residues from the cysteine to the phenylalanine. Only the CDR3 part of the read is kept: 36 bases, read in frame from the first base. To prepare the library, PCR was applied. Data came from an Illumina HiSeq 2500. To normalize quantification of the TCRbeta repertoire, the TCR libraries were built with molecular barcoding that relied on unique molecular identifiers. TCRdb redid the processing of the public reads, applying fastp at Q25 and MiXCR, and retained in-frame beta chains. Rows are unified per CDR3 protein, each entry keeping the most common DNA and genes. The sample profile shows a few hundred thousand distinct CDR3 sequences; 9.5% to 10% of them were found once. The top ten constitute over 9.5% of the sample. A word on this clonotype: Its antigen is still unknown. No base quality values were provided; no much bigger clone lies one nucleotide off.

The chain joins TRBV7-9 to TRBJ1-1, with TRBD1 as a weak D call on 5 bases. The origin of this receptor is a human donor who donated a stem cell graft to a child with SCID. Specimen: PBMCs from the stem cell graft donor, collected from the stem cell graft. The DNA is TGTGCCAGCAGCTGGGACTTCACTGAAGCTTTCTTT. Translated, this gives CASSWDFTEAFF.